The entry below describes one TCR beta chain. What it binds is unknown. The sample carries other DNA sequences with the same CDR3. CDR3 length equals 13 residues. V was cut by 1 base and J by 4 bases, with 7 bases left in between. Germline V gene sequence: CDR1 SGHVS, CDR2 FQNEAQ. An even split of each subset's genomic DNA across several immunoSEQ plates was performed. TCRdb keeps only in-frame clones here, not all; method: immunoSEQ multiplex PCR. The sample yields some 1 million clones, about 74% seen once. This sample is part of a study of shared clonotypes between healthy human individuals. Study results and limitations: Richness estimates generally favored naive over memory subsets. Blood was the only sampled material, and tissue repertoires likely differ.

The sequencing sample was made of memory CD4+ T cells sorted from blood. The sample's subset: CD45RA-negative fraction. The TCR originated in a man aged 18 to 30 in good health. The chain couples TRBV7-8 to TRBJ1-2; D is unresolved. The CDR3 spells CASSLERGYGYTF. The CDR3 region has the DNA TGTGCCAGCAGCTTAGAACGAGGCTATGGCTACACCTTC.